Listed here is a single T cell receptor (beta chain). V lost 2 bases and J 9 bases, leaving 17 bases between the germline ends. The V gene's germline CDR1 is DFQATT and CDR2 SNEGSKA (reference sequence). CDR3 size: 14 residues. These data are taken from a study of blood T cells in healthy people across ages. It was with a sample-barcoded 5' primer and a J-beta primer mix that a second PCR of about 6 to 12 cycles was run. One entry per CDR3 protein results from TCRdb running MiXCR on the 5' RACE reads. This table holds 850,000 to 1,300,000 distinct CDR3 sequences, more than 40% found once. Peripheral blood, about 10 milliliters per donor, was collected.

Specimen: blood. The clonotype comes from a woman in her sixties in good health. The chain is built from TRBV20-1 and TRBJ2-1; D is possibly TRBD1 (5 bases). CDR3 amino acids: CSARKEGALGEQFF. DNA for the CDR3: TGCAGTGCTAGAAAGGAAGGGGCCCTTGGTGAGCAGTTCTTC.